This TCR beta chain was profiled in a study of human T cells and chemical hapten exposure. Regarding the study as a whole: Significantly more large CDR3 similarity clusters arose among expanded TCRs than among controls.

TCRdb used MiXCR to reprocess the RACE reads, holding one entry per CDR3 protein. The repertoire includes about 92,000 distinct CDR3 sequences, nearly 10% of them detected once, and approximately 3.9% sits in the top ten. This clonotype occurred a few times. Its antigen is not identified. Time point: pre-sensitization, week 0. Treatment specified: therapeutic diphenylcyclopropenone sensitization with weekly scalp DPC. It was unfractionated whole blood from which total RNA was extracted. The CDR3 has 15 residues. Germline lookup yields CDR1 MNHEY and CDR2 SVGEGT. The V gene end was trimmed by 2 bases and the J gene end by 6 bases; junction bases not matched to a gene: 4.

The TCR originated in a woman aged 40 to 49 with alopecia areata. Some clones in this sample may be carry-over from other donors' samples. The chain couples TRBV6-2 or TRBV6-3 to TRBJ1-6; TRBD1 matches 7 bases. The sequencing here drew on whole blood, taken in connection with sensitization to the hapten diphenylcyclopropenone (DPC). Here the CDR3 DNA reads TGTGCCAGCAGTTACCCCGGGACAGTTAATTCACCCCTCCACTTT. Translation: CASSYPGTVNSPLHF.